These T cell receptor beta chains were read from a single sample in a study of tumor-infiltrating lymphocytes in primary liver carcinoma. TCRdb processed the multiplex PCR reads anew with MiXCR; each CDR3 protein has one entry. The sample consists of more than 150,000 distinct CDR3 sequences, over 50% of them appearing once. The sample was peripheral blood. The receptor set was obtained from a man aged 35 to 55 with primary liver carcinoma and hepatitis B virus infection. The CDR3 runs from the conserved cysteine through the conserved F or W. Fields, in order: V gene, J gene, CDR3 protein.

V gene: TRBV11-1
J gene: TRBJ2-2
CDR3 protein: CASSRSTTGELLF

V gene: TRBV6-5
J gene: TRBJ2-7
CDR3 protein: CASSPGTGHDEQYF

V gene: TRBV5-5
J gene: TRBJ1-3
CDR3 protein: CASSSAGSGNTIYF

V gene: TRBV11-1
J gene: TRBJ2-2
CDR3 protein: CASSLAWGTTVELFF

V gene: TRBV12-3/TRBV12-4
J gene: TRBJ2-5
CDR3 protein: CASSLRARQKGTQYF

V gene: TRBV6-5
J gene: TRBJ1-5
CDR3 protein: CASSPAPAQSNQPQHF

V gene: TRBV12-3/TRBV12-4
J gene: TRBJ2-1
CDR3 protein: CASTKSNEQFF

V gene: TRBV12-3/TRBV12-4
J gene: TRBJ2-5
CDR3 protein: CASNNTGTGKTQYF

V gene: TRBV4-1
J gene: TRBJ2-1
CDR3 protein: CASSQDASGINEQFF

V gene: TRBV5-1
J gene: TRBJ2-2
CDR3 protein: CASSLGGSNTGELFF

V gene: TRBV12-3/TRBV12-4
J gene: TRBJ2-7
CDR3 protein: CASSFGGRGYEQYF

V gene: TRBV6-6
J gene: TRBJ2-5
CDR3 protein: CASSDSGKQETQYF

V gene: TRBV11-1
J gene: TRBJ2-2
CDR3 protein: CASSSMVLRGELFF

V gene: TRBV6-1
J gene: TRBJ1-1
CDR3 protein: CASTIMNTEAFF

V gene: TRBV6-1
J gene: TRBJ1-1
CDR3 protein: CAGAYLPPMNTEAFF

V gene: TRBV11-2
J gene: TRBJ2-7
CDR3 protein: CASSLAWGGSYEQHF

V gene: TRBV4-2
J gene: TRBJ2-3
CDR3 protein: CASSQNPGQGDTDTQYF

V gene: TRBV6-2/TRBV6-3
J gene: TRBJ2-1
CDR3 protein: CSSSKQAGFDNEQFF

V gene: TRBV5-4
J gene: TRBJ2-2
CDR3 protein: CASGLVENTGELFF

V gene: TRBV4-2
J gene: TRBJ2-1
CDR3 protein: CASSGLAAYNEQFF

V gene: TRBV5-6
J gene: TRBJ2-3
CDR3 protein: CASRVPGTSTDTQYF

V gene: TRBV5-6
J gene: TRBJ2-1
CDR3 protein: CASSRLGRDANNEQFF

V gene: TRBV12-3/TRBV12-4
J gene: TRBJ2-7
CDR3 protein: CASSLGLAGGRTYEQYF

V gene: TRBV6-6
J gene: TRBJ2-7
CDR3 protein: CASRSPGTASYEQYF

V gene: TRBV10-3
J gene: TRBJ1-3
CDR3 protein: CAIRSSLPGNTIYF

V gene: TRBV14
J gene: TRBJ2-2
CDR3 protein: CASNQPTSGRNTGKLFF

V gene: TRBV6-1
J gene: TRBJ2-1
CDR3 protein: CASSGATSGRGNEQFF

V gene: TRBV7-9
J gene: TRBJ2-1
CDR3 protein: CASSLIIGNEQFF

V gene: TRBV6-1
J gene: TRBJ2-1
CDR3 protein: CASSDRYSGRAGNEQFF

V gene: TRBV12-3/TRBV12-4
J gene: TRBJ2-5
CDR3 protein: CASSFQNQETQYF

V gene: TRBV11-2
J gene: TRBJ2-7
CDR3 protein: CASNSPIGQYF

V gene: TRBV5-5
J gene: TRBJ2-1
CDR3 protein: CASSLELQSQYNEQFF

V gene: TRBV4-2
J gene: TRBJ1-2
CDR3 protein: CASSQEGTDRGDFYTF

V gene: TRBV5-6
J gene: TRBJ2-7
CDR3 protein: CASSPAGQGENEQYF

V gene: TRBV11-2
J gene: TRBJ2-1
CDR3 protein: CASSLRTPRYNEQFF

V gene: TRBV29-1
J gene: TRBJ2-3
CDR3 protein: CSVRGTSGRMDTQYF

V gene: TRBV4-1
J gene: TRBJ1-1
CDR3 protein: CASRQGFEAFF

V gene: TRBV11-2
J gene: TRBJ2-2
CDR3 protein: CASSLVRAANTRELFF

V gene: TRBV23-1
J gene: TRBJ2-7
CDR3 protein: CASSQDIGVAWSYEQYF

V gene: TRBV30
J gene: TRBJ1-3
CDR3 protein: CAWSQGLSGNTIYF

V gene: TRBV12-3/TRBV12-4
J gene: TRBJ2-5
CDR3 protein: CASSFGQGVETQYF

V gene: TRBV2
J gene: TRBJ1-5
CDR3 protein: CASRGQGGQPQHF

V gene: TRBV29-1
J gene: TRBJ2-1
CDR3 protein: CSVGRASMRVSYNEQFF

V gene: TRBV11-2
J gene: TRBJ2-3
CDR3 protein: CASSQELRPGVGLDTQYF

V gene: TRBV12-3/TRBV12-4
J gene: TRBJ2-5
CDR3 protein: CASSFWDWSQAQYF

V gene: TRBV10-3
J gene: TRBJ2-1
CDR3 protein: CAISESGLGFGEQFF